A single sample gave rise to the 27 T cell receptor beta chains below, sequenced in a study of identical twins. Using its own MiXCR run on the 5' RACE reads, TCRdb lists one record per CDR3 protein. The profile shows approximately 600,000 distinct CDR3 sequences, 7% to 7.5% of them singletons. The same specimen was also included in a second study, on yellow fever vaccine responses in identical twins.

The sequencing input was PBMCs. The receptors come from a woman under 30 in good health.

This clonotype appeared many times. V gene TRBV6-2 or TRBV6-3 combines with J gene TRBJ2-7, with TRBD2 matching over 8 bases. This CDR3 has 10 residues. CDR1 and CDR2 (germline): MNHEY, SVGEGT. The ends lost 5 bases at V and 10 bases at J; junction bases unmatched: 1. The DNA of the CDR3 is TGTGCCAGCAGTAGCGGGAGACAGTACTTC. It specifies CASSSGRQYF.

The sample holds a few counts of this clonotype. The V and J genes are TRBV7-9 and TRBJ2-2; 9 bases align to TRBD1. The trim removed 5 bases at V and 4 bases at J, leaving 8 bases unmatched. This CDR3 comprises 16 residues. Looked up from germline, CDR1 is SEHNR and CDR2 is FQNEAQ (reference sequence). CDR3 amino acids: CASSRPGQGPTGELFF. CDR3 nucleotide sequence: TGTGCCAGCAGCAGGCCGGGACAGGGACCCACCGGGGAGCTGTTTTTT.

In DNA form, the CDR3 reads TGTGCCACCAGCAGAGATGGACGGCGGATGGGGGAGCTGTTTTTT. Its translation: CATSRDGRRMGELFF. The chain recombines TRBV15 with TRBJ2-2; D gene uncertain. Germline CDR1 reads LNHNV; CDR2 reads YYDKDF (reference sequence). The CDR3 is 15 residues long. V lost 0 bases and J lost 8, with 13 bases in between. Complete variable domain (other parts from reference TRBV15 and TRBJ2-2): DAMVIQNPRYQVTQFGKPVTLSCSQTLNHNVMYWYQQKSSQAPKLLFHYYDKDFNNEADTPDNFQSRRPNTSFCFLDIRSPGLGDTAMYLCATSRDGRRMGELFFGEGSRLTVL.

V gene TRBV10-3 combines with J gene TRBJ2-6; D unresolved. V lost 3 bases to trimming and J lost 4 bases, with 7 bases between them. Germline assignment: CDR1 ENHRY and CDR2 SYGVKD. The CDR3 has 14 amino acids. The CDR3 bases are TGTGCCATCAGTGAAAGTGCCGGGGCCAACGTCCTGACTTTC. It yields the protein CAISESAGANVLTF.

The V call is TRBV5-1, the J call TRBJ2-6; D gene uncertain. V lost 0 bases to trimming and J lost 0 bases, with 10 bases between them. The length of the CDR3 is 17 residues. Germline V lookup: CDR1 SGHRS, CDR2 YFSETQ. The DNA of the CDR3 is TGCGCCAGCAGCTTGGGACCCCCTGGCTCTGGGGCCAACGTCCTGACTTTC. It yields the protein CASSLGPPGSGANVLTF.

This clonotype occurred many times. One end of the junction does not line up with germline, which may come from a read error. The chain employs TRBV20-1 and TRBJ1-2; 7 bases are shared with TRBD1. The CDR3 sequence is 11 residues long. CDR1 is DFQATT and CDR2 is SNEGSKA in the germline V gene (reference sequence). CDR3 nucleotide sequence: TGCAGTGCTCAAGGACAGGAATCATATTCCTTC. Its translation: CSAQGQESYSF.

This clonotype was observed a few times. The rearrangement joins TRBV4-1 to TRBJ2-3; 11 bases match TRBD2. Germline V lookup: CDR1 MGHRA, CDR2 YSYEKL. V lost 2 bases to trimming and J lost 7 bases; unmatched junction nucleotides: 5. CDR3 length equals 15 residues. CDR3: CASSQTSGSKYTQYF. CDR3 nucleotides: TGCGCCAGCAGCCAAACTAGCGGGAGTAAATATACGCAGTATTTT.

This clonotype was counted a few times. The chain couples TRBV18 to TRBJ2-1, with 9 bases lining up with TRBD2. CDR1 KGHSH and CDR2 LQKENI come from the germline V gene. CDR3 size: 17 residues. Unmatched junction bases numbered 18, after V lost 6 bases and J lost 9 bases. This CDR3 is CASSPQASGTLLSEQFF. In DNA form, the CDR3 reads TGTGCCAGCTCCCCCCAGGCTAGCGGGACTCTACTGTCTGAGCAGTTCTTC.

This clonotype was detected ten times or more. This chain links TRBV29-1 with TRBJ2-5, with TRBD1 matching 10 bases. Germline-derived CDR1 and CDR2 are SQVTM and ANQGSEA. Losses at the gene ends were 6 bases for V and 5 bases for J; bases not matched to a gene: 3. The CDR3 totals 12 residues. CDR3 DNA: TGCAGCGTAAGGACAGGGGGGGAGACCCAGTACTTC. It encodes CSVRTGGETQYF.

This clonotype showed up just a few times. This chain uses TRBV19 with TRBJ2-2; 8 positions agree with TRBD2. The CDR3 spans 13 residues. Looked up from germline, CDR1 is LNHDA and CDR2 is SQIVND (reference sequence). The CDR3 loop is CAGRGGNTGELFF. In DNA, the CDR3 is TGTGCTGGGCGCGGGGGGAATACCGGGGAGCTGTTTTTT. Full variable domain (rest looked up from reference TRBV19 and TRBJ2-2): DGGITQSPKYLFRKEGQNVTLSCEQNLNHDAMYWYRQDPGQGLRLIYYSQIVNDFQKGDIAEGYSVSREKKESFPLTVTSAQKNPTAFYLCAGRGGNTGELFFGEGSRLTVL.

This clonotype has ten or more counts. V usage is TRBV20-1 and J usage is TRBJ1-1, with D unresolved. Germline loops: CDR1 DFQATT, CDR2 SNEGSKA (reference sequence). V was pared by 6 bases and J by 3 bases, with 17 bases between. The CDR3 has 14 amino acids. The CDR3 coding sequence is TGCAGTGCCCTACAACGACCGGTGGACACTGAAGCTTTCTTT. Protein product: CSALQRPVDTEAFF.

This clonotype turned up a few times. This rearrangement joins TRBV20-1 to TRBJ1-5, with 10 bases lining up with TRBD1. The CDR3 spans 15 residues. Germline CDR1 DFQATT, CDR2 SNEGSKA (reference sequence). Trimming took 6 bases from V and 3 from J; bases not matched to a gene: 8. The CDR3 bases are TGCAGTGCCAGATTGGACAGGGGGAACAATCAGCCCCAGCATTTT. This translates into CSARLDRGNNQPQHF.

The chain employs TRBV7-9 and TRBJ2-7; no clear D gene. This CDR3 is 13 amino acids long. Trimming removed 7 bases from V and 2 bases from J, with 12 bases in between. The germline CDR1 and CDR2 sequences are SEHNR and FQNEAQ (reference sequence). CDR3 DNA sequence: TGTGCCAGCATCGGTGACTCTACCTACGAGCAGTACTTC. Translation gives CASIGDSTYEQYF.

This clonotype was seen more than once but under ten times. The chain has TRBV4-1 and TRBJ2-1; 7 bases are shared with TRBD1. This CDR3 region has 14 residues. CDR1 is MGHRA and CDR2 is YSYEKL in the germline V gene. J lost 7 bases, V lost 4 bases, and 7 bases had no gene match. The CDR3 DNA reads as TGCGCCAGCAGCCCAGGGGGACATAGAAATGAGCAGTTCTTC. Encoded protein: CASSPGGHRNEQFF.

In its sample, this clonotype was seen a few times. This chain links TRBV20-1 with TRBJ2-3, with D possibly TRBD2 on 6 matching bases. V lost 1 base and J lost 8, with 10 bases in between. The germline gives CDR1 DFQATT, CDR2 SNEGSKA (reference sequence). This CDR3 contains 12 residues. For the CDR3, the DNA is TGCAGTGCTAGAGGCTCAGCGGGTACGCAGTATTTT. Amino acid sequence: CSARGSAGTQYF.

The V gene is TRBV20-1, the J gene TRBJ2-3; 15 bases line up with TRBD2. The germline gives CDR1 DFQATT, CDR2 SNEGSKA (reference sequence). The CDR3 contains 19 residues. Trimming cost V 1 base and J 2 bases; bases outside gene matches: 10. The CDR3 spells CSARGWGTSGGTPTDTQYF. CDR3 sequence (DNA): TGCAGTGCTAGAGGGTGGGGGACTAGCGGGGGGACACCCACAGATACGCAGTATTTT.

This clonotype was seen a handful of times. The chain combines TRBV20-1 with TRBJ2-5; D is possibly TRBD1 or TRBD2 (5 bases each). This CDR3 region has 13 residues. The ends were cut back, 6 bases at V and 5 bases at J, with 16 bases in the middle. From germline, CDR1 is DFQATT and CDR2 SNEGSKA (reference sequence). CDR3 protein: CSALGTKAETQYF. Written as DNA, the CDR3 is TGCAGTGCACTAGGGACCAAAGCGGAGACCCAGTACTTC.

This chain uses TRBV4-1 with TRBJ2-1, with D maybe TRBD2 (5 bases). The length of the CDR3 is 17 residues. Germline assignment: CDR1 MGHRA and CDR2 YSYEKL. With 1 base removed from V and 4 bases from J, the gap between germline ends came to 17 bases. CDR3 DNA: TGCGCCAGCAGCCAAGGCCCTAGCCCCAGAGTGTACAATGAGCAGTTCTTC. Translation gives CASSQGPSPRVYNEQFF.

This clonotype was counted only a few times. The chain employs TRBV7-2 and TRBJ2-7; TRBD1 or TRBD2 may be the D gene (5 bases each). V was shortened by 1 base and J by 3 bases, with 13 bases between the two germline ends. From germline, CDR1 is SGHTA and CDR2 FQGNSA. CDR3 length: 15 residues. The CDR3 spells CASSLEGSSNYEQYF. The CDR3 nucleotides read TGTGCCAGCAGCTTAGAGGGGAGCAGCAACTACGAGCAGTACTTC.

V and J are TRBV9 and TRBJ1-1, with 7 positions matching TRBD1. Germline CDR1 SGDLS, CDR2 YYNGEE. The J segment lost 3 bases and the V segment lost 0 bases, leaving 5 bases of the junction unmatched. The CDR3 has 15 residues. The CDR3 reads CASSVEQGVDTEAFF. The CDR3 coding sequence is TGTGCCAGCAGCGTAGAGCAGGGGGTGGACACTGAAGCTTTCTTT.

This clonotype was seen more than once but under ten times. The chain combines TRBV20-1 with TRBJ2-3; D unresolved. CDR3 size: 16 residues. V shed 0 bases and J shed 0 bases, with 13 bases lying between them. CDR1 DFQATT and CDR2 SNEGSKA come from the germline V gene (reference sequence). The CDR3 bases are TGCAGTGCTAGAGATCGAAGTATTTCTAGCACAGATACGCAGTATTTT. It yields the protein CSARDRSISSTDTQYF.

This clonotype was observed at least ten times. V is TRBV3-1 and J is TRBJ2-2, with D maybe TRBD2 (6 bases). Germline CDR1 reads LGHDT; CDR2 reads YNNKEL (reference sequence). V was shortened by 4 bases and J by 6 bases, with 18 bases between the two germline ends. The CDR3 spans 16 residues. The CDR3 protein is CASSRGLPDGAGELFF. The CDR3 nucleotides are TGTGCCAGCAGCCGAGGACTACCCGACGGGGCCGGGGAGCTGTTTTTT.

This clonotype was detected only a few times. This CDR3 reads CSVRKDTGINEQFF. The CDR3 nucleotides read TGCAGCGTGCGAAAGGACACAGGGATCAATGAGCAGTTCTTC. This rearrangement joins TRBV29-1 to TRBJ2-1, with a weak D call TRBD1 (6 bases). The CDR3 is 14 amino acids. Deletions cut 6 bases from V and 6 bases from J, with 18 bases between. Germline V gives CDR1 SQVTM, CDR2 ANQGSEA.

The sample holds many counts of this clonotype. CDR3: CASSKGGGEKLFF. For the CDR3, the DNA is TGTGCCAGCAGTAAAGGAGGGGGTGAAAAACTGTTTTTT. This rearrangement joins TRBV12-3 or TRBV12-4 to TRBJ1-4; perhaps TRBD1 as D (6 bases). The CDR3 contains 13 residues. Trimming shortened V by 5 bases and J by 7 bases, and 11 bases separated the two germline ends.

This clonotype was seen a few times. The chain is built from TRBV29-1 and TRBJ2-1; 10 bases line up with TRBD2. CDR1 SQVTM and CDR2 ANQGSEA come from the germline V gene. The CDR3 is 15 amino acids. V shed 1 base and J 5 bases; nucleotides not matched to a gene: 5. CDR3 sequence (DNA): TGCAGCGTTGAAGGCCGGACTAGCGGCCACAATGAGCAGTTCTTC. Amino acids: CSVEGRTSGHNEQFF.

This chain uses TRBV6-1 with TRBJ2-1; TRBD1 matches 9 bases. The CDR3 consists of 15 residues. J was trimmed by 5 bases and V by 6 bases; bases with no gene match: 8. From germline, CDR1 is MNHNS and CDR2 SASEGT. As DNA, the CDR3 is TGTGCCAGCAGCGCAACAGGGGGCCGCAACAATGAGCAGTTCTTC. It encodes CASSATGGRNNEQFF.

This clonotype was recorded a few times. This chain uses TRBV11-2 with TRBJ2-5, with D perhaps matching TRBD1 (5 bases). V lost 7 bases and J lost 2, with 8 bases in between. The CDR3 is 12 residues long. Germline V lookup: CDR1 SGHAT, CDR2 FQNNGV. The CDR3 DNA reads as TGTGCCAGCACCACAGGACAAGAGACCCAGTACTTC. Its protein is CASTTGQETQYF. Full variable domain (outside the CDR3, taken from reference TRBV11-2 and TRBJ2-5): EAGVAQSPRYKIIEKRQSVAFWCNPISGHATLYWYQQILGQGPKLLIQFQNNGVVDDSQLPKDRFSAERLKGVDSTLKIQPAKLEDSAVYLCASTTGQETQYFGPGTRLLVL.